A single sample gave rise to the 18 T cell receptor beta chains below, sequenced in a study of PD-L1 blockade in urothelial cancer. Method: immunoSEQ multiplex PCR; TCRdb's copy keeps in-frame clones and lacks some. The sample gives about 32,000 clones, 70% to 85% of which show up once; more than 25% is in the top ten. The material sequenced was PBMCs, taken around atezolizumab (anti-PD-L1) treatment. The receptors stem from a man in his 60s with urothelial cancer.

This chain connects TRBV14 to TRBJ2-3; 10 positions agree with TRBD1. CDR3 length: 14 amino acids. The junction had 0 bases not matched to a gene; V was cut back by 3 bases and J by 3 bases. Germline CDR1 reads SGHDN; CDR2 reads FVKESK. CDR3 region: CASSQDRGTDTQYF. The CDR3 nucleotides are TGTGCCAGCAGCCAGGACAGGGGGACAGATACGCAGTATTTT.

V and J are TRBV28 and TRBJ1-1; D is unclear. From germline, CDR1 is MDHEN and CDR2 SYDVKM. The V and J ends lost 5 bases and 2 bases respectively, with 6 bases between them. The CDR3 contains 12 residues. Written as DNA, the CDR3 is TGTGCCAGCAGTCTACCTAACACTGAAGCTTTCTTT. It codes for CASSLPNTEAFF.

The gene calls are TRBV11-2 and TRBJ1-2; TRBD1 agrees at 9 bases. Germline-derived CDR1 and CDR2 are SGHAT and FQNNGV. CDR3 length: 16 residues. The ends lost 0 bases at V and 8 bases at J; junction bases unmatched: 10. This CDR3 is CASSLEPGQGWRGYTF. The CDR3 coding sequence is TGTGCCAGCAGCTTAGAACCGGGACAGGGATGGAGAGGCTACACCTTC.

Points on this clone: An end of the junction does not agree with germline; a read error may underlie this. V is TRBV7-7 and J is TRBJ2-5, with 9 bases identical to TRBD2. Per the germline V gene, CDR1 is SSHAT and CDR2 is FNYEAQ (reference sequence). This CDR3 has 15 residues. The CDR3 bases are TGTGCTAGCAGCTTAGTCCTAGCGGGGAAGGAGACCCAGTACTTC. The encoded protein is CASSLVLAGKETQYF. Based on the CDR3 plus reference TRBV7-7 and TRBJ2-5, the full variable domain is GAGVSQSPRYKVTKRGQDVTLRCDPISSHATLYWYQQALGQGPEFLTYFNYEAQPDKSGLPSDRFSAERPEGSISTLTIQRTEQRDSAMYRCASSLVLAGKETQYFGPGTRLLVL.

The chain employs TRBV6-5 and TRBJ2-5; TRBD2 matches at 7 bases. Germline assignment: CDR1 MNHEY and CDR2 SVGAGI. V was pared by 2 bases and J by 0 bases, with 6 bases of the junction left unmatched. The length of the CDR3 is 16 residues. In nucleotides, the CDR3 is TGTGCCAGCAGTTACGGGAGGGGCCTGTACCAAGAGACCCAGTACTTC. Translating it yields CASSYGRGLYQETQYF.

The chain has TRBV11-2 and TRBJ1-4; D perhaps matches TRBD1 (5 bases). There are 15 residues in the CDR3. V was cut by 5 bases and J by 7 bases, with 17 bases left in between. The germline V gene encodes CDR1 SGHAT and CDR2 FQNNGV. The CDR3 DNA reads TGTGCCAGCAGCCAGGGAGGGGCCCCGAGTGAAAAACTGTTTTTT. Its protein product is CASSQGGAPSEKLFF.

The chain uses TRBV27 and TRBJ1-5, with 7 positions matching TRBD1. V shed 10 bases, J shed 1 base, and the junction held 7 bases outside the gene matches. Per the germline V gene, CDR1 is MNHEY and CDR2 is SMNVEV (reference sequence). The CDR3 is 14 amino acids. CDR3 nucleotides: TGTGCCACCGGGACAGCGATAAGCAATCAGCCCCAGCATTTT. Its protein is CATGTAISNQPQHF.

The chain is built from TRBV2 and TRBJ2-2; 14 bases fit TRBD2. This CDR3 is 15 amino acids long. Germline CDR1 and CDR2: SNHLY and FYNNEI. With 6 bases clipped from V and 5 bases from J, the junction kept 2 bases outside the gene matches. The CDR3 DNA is TGTGCCAGCAGAAGGACTAGCGGGAGGACCGGGGAGCTGTTTTTT. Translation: CASRRTSGRTGELFF.

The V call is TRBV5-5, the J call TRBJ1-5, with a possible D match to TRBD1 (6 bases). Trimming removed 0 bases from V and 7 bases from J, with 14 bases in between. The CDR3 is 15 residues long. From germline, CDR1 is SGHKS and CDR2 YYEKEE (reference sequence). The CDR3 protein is CASSLAPRGDQPQHF. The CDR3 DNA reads TGTGCCAGCAGCTTGGCTCCCAGGGGCGACCAGCCCCAGCATTTT.

The CDR3 nucleotides read TGTGCCAGCAGCGTTGGTCTCTATCATAGCAATCAGCCCCAGCATTTT. Translated, it gives CASSVGLYHSNQPQHF. This chain joins TRBV7-8 and TRBJ1-5; no clear D. CDR3 length equals 16 residues. V was cut by 5 bases and J by 0 bases, with 14 bases left in between. CDR1 SGHVS and CDR2 FQNEAQ come from the germline V gene.

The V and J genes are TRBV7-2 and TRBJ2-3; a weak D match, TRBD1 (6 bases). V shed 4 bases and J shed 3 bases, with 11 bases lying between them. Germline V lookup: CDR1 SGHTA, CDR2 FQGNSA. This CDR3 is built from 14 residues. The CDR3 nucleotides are TGTGCCAGCAGCTACGCAGGACAGACAGATACGCAGTATTTT. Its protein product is CASSYAGQTDTQYF. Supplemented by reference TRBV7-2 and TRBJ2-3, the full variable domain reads GAGVSQSPSNKVTEKGKDVELRCDPISGHTALYWYRQSLGQGLEFLIYFQGNSAPDKSGLPSDRFSAERTGGSVSTLTIQRTQQEDSAVYLCASSYAGQTDTQYFGPGTRLTVL.

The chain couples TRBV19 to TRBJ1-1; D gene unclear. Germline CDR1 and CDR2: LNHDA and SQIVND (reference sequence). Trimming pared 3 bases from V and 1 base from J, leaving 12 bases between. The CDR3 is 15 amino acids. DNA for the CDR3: TGTGCCAGTAGTATTGAGGGATCGTGGAACACTGAAGCTTTCTTT. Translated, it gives CASSIEGSWNTEAFF.

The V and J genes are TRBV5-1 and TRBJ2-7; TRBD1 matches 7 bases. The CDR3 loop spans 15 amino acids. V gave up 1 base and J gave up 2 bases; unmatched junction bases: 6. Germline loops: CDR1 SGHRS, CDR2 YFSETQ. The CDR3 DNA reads TGCGCCAGCAGCTTGCCCGGACAGGAAACCTACGAGCAGTACTTC. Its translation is CASSLPGQETYEQYF.

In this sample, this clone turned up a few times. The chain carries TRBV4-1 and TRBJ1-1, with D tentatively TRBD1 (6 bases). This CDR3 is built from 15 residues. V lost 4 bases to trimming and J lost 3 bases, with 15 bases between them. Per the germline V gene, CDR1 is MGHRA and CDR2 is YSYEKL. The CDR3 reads CASSRGPAGDTEAFF. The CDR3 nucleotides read TGCGCCAGCAGCCGAGGGCCCGCAGGGGACACTGAAGCTTTCTTT.

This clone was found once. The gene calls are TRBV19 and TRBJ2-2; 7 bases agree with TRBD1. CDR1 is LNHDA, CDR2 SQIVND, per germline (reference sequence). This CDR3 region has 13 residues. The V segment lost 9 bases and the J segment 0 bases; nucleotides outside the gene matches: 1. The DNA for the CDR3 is TGTGCCAGCGGGACAGCGAACACCGGGGAGCTGTTTTTT. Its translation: CASGTANTGELFF.

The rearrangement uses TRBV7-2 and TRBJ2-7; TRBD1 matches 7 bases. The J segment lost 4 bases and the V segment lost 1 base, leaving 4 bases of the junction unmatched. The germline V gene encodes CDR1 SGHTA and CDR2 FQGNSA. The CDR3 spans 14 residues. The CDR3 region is CASSLGLGQYEQYF. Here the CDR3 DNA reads TGTGCCAGCAGCTTAGGTCTGGGACAGTACGAGCAGTACTTC. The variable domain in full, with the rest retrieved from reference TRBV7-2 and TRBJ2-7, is GAGVSQSPSNKVTEKGKDVELRCDPISGHTALYWYRQSLGQGLEFLIYFQGNSAPDKSGLPSDRFSAERTGGSVSTLTIQRTQQEDSAVYLCASSLGLGQYEQYFGPGTRLTVT.

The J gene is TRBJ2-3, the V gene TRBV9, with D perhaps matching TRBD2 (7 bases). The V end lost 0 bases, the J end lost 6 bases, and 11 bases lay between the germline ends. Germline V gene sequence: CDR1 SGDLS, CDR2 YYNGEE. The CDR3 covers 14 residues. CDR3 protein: CASSVAGGDDTQYF. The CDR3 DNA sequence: TGTGCCAGCAGCGTAGCGGGGGGCGACGATACGCAGTATTTT.

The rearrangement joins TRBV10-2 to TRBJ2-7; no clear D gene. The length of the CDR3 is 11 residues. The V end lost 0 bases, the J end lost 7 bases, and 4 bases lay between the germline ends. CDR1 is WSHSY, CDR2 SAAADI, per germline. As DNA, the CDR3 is TGCGCCAGCAGTGAGTCGGAGGAGCAGTACTTC. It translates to CASSESEEQYF.